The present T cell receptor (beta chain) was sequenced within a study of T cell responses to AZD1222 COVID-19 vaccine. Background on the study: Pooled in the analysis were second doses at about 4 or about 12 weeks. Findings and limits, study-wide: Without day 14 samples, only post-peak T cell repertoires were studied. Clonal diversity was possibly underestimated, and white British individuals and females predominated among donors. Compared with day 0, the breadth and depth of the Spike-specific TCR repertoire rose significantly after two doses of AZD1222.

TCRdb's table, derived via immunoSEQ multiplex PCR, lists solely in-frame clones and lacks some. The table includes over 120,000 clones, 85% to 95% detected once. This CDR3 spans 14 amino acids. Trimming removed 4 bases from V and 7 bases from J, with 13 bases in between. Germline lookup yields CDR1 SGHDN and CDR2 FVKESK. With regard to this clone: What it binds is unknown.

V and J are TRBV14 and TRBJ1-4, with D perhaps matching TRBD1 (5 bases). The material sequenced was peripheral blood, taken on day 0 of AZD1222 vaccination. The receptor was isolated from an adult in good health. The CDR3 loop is CASSRGGTSEKLFF. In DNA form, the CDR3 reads TGTGCCAGCAGCCGCGGAGGGACGAGTGAAAAACTGTTTTTT.